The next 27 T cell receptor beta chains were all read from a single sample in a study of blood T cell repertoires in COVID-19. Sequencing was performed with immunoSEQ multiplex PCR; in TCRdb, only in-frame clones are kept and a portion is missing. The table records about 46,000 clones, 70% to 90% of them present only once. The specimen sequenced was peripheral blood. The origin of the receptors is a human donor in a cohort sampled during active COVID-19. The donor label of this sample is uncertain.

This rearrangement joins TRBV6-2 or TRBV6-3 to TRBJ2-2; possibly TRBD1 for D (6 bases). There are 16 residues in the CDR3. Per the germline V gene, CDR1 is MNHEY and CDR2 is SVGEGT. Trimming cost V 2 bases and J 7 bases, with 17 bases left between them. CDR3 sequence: CASSYSGRGRNGELFF. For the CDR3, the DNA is TGTGCCAGCAGTTACAGTGGCAGGGGCAGGAACGGGGAGCTGTTTTTT.

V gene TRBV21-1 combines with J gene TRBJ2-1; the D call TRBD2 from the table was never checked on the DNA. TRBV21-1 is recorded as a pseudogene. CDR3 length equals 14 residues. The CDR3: CASSPRGGINEQFF. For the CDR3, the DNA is TGTGCCAGCAGCCCTCGGGGGGGAATCAATGAGCAGTTCTTC.

The CDR3 loop is CASSSGQVKQFF. The CDR3 coding sequence is TGTGCCAGCAGTTCAGGACAGGTCAAACAGTTCTTC. The chain joins TRBV12-3 or TRBV12-4 to TRBJ2-1; 7 nucleotides match TRBD1. J gave up 13 bases and V 4 bases, and 7 bases lay outside the gene matches. The CDR3 extends over 12 amino acids.

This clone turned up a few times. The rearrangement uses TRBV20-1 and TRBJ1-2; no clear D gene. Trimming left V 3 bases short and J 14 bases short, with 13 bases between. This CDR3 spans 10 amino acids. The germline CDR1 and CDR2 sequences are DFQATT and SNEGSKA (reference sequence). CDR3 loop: CSASLVPETF. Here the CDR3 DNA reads TGCAGTGCTAGTTTGGTTCCGGAGACCTTC.

The CDR3 loop reads CASSGTSGGETQYF. CDR3 bases: TGTGCCAGTAGCGGGACTAGCGGGGGAGAGACCCAGTACTTC. The genes are TRBV19 and TRBJ2-5; 14 nucleotides align to TRBD2. CDR3 length: 14 amino acids. CDR1 is LNHDA, CDR2 SQIVND, per germline (reference sequence). After removal of 6 bases from V and 4 bases from J, the junction contained 1 base not matched to a gene.

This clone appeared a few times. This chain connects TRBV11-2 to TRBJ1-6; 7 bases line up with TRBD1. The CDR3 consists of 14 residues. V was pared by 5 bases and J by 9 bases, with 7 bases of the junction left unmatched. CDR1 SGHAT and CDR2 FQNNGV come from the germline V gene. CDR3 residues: CASSARDRGSPLHF. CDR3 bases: TGTGCCAGCAGCGCCCGGGACAGAGGTTCACCCCTCCACTTT.

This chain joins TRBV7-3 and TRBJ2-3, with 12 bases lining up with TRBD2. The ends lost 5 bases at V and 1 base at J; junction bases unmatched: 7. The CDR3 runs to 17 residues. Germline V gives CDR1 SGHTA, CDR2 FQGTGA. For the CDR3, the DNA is TGTGCCAGCAGCCTAGGCTCTAGCGGGGGGGGCACAGATACGCAGTATTTT. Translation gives CASSLGSSGGGTDTQYF.

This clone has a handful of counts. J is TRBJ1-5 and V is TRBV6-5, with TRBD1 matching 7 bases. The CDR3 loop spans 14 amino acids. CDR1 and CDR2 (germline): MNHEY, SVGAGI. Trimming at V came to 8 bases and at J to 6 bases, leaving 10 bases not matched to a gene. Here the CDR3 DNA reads TGTGCCAGCGGCCTGGGGCAGGGGGGTCAGCCCCAGCATTTT. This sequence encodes CASGLGQGGQPQHF.

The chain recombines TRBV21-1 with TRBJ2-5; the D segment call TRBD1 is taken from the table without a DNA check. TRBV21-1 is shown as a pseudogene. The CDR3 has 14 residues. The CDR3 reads CASSEGRTGRSQYF. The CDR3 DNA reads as TGTGCCAGCAGTGAAGGACGAACAGGTCGGTCCCAGTACTTC.

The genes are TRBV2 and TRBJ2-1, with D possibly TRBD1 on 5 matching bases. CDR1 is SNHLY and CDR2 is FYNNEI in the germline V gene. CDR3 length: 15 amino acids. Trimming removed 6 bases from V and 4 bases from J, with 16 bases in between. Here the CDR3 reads CASRTRAIGYNEQFF. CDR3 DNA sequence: TGTGCCAGCAGGACCAGGGCTATAGGGTACAATGAGCAGTTCTTC. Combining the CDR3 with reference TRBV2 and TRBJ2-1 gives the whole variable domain EPEVTQTPSHQVTQMGQEVILRCVPISNHLYFYWYRQILGQKVEFLVSFYNNEISEKSEIFDDQFSVERPDGSNFTLKIRSTKLEDSAMYFCASRTRAIGYNEQFFGPGTRLTVL.

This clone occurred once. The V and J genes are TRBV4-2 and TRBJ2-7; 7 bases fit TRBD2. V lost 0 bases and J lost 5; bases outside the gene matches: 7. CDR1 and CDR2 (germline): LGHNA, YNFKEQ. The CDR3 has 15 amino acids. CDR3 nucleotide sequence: TGTGCCAGCAGCCAAGATCTGGGGGGGGTCAACGAGCAGTACTTC. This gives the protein CASSQDLGGVNEQYF.

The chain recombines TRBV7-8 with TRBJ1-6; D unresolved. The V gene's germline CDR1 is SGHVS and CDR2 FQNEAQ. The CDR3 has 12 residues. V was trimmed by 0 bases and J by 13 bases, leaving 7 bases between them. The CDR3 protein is CASSLAAGPLHF. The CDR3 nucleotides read TGTGCCAGCAGCTTAGCGGCGGGTCCCCTCCACTTT.

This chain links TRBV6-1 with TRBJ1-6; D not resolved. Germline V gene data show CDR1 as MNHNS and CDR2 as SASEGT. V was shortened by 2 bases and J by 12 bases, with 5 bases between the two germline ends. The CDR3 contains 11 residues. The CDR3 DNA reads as TGTGCCAGCAGTGAAATCCTACCCCTCCACTTT. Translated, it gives CASSEILPLHF.

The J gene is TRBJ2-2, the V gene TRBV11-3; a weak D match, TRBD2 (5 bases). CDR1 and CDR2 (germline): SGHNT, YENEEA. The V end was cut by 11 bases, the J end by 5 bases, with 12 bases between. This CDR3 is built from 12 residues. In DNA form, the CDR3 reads TGTGCCGGAGCACCGGGGACCGGGGAGCTGTTTTTT. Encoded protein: CAGAPGTGELFF.

Here the CDR3 reads CATSIRTANEAFF. Here the CDR3 DNA reads TGTGCCACCAGCATACGGACAGCCAATGAAGCTTTCTTT. The chain employs TRBV15 and TRBJ1-1; a possible D gene is TRBD1 (6 bases). The germline V gene has CDR1 LNHNV and CDR2 YYDKDF (reference sequence). V lost 4 bases, J lost 7 bases, and 13 bases lay in between. This CDR3 is 13 amino acids long. Using reference TRBV15 and TRBJ1-1 for the parts outside the CDR3, the full variable domain is DAMVIQNPRYQVTQFGKPVTLSCSQTLNHNVMYWYQQKSSQAPKLLFHYYDKDFNNEADTPDNFQSRRPNTSFCFLDIRSPGLGDTAMYLCATSIRTANEAFFGQGTRLTVV.

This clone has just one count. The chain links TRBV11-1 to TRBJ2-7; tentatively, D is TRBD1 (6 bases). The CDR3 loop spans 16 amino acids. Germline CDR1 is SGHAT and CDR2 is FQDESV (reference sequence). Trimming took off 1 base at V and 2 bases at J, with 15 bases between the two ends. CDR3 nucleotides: TGTGCCAGCAGCTTAGGACGGACAGTCCTCGCCTACGAGCAGTACTTC. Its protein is CASSLGRTVLAYEQYF.

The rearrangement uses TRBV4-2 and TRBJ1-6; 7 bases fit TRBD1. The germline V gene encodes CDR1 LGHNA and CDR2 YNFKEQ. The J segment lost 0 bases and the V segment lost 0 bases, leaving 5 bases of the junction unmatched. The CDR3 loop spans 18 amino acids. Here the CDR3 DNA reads TGTGCCAGCAGCCAAGAGGCAGGGGGTTCCTCCTATAATTCACCCCTCCACTTT. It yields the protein CASSQEAGGSSYNSPLHF.

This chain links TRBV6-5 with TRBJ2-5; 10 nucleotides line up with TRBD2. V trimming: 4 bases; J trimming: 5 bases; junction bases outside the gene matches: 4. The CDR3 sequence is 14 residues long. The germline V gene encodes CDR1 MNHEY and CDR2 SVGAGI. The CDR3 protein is CASSSTSGWETQYF. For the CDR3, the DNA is TGTGCCAGCAGTTCGACTAGCGGGTGGGAGACCCAGTACTTC.

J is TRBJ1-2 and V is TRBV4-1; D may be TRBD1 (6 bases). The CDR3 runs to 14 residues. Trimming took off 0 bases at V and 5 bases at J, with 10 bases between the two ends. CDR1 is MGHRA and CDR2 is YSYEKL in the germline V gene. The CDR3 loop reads CASSQDGTRYGYTF. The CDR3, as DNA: TGCGCCAGCAGCCAAGATGGGACAAGGTATGGCTACACCTTC.

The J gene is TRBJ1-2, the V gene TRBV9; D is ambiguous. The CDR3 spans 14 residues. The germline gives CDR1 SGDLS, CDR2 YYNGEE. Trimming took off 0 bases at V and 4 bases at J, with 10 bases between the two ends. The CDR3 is CASSVEERGYGYTF. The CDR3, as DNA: TGTGCCAGCAGCGTAGAAGAGCGAGGCTATGGCTACACCTTC.

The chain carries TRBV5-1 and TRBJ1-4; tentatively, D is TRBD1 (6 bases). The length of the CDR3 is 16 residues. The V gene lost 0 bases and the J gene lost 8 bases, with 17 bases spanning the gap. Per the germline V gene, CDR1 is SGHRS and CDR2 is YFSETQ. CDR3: CASSLAQGTRGEKLFF. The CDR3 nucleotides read TGCGCCAGCAGCTTGGCCCAAGGGACAAGGGGGGAAAAACTGTTTTTT.

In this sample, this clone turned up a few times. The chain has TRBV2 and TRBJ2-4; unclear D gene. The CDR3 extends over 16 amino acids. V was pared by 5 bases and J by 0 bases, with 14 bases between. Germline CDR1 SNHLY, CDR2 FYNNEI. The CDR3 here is CASSLTAYLAKNIQYF. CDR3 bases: TGTGCCAGCAGTTTGACTGCTTACTTAGCCAAAAACATTCAGTACTTC.

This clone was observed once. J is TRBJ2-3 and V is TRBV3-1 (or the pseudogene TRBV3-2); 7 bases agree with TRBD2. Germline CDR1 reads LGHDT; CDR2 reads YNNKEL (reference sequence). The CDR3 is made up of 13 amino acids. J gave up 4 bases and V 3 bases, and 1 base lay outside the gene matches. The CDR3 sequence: CASSQTSPDTQYF. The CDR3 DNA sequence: TGTGCCAGCAGCCAGACTAGCCCAGATACGCAGTATTTT.

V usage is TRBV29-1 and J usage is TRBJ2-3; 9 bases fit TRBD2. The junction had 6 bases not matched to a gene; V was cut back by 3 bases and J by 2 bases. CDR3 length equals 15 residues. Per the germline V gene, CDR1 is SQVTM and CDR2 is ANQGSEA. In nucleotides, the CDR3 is TGCAGCGTTGACCAGAGCGGGGGGAACACAGATACGCAGTATTTT. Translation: CSVDQSGGNTDTQYF.

This CDR3 is CATSGGQGKFDEQFF. The CDR3 DNA reads as TGTGCCACCAGCGGGGGACAGGGAAAGTTCGATGAGCAGTTCTTC. The chain combines TRBV15 with TRBJ2-1; 9 positions agree with TRBD1. CDR1 is LNHNV, CDR2 YYDKDF, per germline (reference sequence). The CDR3 runs 15 residues. The ends lost 5 bases at V and 8 bases at J; junction bases unmatched: 10.

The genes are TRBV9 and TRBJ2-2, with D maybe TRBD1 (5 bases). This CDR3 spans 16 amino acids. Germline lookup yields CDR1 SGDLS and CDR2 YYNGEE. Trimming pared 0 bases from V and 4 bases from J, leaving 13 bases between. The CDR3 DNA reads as TGTGCCAGCAGCGTAGAGGCAGGGATGCGCACCGGGGAGCTGTTTTTT. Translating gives CASSVEAGMRTGELFF.

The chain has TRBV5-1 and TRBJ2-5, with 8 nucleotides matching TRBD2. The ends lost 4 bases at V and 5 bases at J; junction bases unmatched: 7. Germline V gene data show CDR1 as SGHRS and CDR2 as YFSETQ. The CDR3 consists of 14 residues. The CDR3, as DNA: TGCGCCAGCAGCAGACAGCCGGGAGGGGAGACCCAGTACTTC. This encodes CASSRQPGGETQYF.